A selection of T cell receptor beta chains follows, all from one sample in a study of vaccination effects on CD4 cells after COVID-19. The protocol was immunoSEQ multiplex PCR, while the TCRdb copy is restricted to in-frame clones and leaves out a portion. The data hold roughly 17,000 clones, with around 80% observed a single time. Their antigens are not known. Sequenced material: CD4+ T cells from PBMCs cultured with SARS-CoV-2 spike peptides, taken after COVID-19 vaccination. All receptors come from a human donor who had a prior SARS-CoV-2 infection. The CDR3 runs from the conserved cysteine through the conserved F or W. A D gene is named only where the DNA matches it firmly. The size field is filled for only some rows; it gives once, few, many or a size class.

V gene	J gene	clone size	CDR3 length	D gene	CDR3 protein	CDR3 DNA
TRBV15	TRBJ2-2	few	13	NA	CATSRGGAGELFF	TGTGCCACCAGCAGAGGAGGCGCCGGGGAGCTGTTTTTT
TRBV5-4	TRBJ2-1	once	17	TRBD2	CASSFGASGGAAYEQFF	TGTGCCAGCAGCTTTGGTGCTAGCGGGGGGGCGGCTTATGAGCAGTTCTTC
TRBV4-2	TRBJ1-2	NA	16	NA	CASSPSTGTDKIDYTF	TGTGCCAGCAGCCCGTCCACCGGGACGGACAAAATAGACTACACCTTC
TRBV6-1	TRBJ1-2	NA	16	NA	CASSADRRTFNYGYTF	TGTGCCAGCAGTGCAGACAGGAGGACTTTTAACTATGGCTACACCTTC
TRBV6-5	TRBJ1-6	NA	15	TRBD1	CASWVGQGFSSPLHF	TGTGCCAGCTGGGTCGGACAGGGATTTAGTTCACCCCTCCACTTT
TRBV7-2	TRBJ2-3	NA	14	TRBD2	CASSPSGRTDTQYF	TGTGCCAGCAGCCCTAGCGGACGCACAGATACGCAGTATTTT
TRBV5-1	TRBJ1-1	NA	13	NA	CASSLGMNTEAFF	TGCGCCAGCAGCTTGGGGATGAACACTGAAGCTTTCTTT
TRBV15	TRBJ2-7	NA	14	TRBD1	CATSRRQGTYEQYF	TGTGCCACCAGCAGGAGACAGGGCACCTACGAGCAGTACTTC
TRBV7-9	TRBJ2-7	medium-sized	14	TRBD1	CASRETGGSYEQYF	TGTGCCAGCAGGGAAACAGGGGGCTCCTACGAGCAGTACTTC
TRBV9	TRBJ2-1	NA	16	TRBD2	CASSVELADNYNEQFF	TGTGCCAGCAGCGTGGAACTAGCGGATAACTACAATGAGCAGTTCTTC
TRBV11-2	TRBJ2-3	NA	18	TRBD2	CASSLRLAGGGGTDTQYF	TGTGCCAGCAGCTTACGTCTAGCGGGGGGTGGGGGCACAGATACGCAGTATTTT
TRBV14	TRBJ2-7	NA	11	NA	CASSQTYEQYF	TGTGCCAGCAGCCAAACCTACGAGCAGTACTTC
TRBV9	TRBJ2-1	few	17	TRBD2	CASSVEDGGSSYNEQFF	TGTGCCAGCAGCGTAGAGGACGGGGGGAGCTCCTACAATGAGCAGTTCTTC
TRBV19	TRBJ1-5	NA	12	NA	CASKGPNQPQHF	TGTGCCAGTAAGGGGCCTAATCAGCCCCAGCATTTT
TRBV14	TRBJ2-2	NA	13	NA	CASSPRLAGELFF	TGTGCCAGCAGCCCCCGGCTCGCCGGGGAGCTGTTTTTT
TRBV27	TRBJ2-5	NA	13	NA	CASSLSLGETQYF	TGTGCCAGCAGTTTATCTTTGGGAGAGACCCAGTACTTC
TRBV7-9	TRBJ2-1	NA	14	NA	CASRGTNINNEQFF	TGTGCCAGTCGCGGGACCAACATAAACAATGAGCAGTTCTTC
TRBV7-3	TRBJ2-3	NA	15	TRBD1	CASSSAGTEGDTQYF	TGTGCCAGCAGCTCAGCCGGGACAGAGGGAGATACGCAGTATTTT
TRBV7-9	TRBJ2-1	NA	13	NA	CASSLADRNEQFF	TGTGCCAGCAGCTTAGCGGACAGAAACGAGCAGTTCTTC
TRBV20-1	TRBJ2-1	NA	10	NA	CSAVYDKQFF	TGCAGTGCCGTTTACGATAAGCAGTTCTTC
TRBV6-1	TRBJ2-5	NA	16	NA	CASSEALGGSEETQYF	TGTGCCAGCAGTGAAGCGCTAGGGGGGAGTGAGGAGACCCAGTACTTC
TRBV18	TRBJ2-5	NA	13	NA	CASSPSLSETQYF	TGTGCCAGCTCACCCTCTCTTTCGGAGACCCAGTACTTC
TRBV20-1	TRBJ1-1	NA	15	TRBD1	CSASEYRGSNTEAFF	TGCAGTGCTAGTGAGTACAGGGGGTCAAACACTGAAGCTTTCTTT
TRBV5-1	TRBJ1-1	NA	15	NA	CASSLESLGNTEAFF	TGCGCCAGCAGCTTGGAGTCCTTGGGGAACACTGAAGCTTTCTTT
TRBV14	TRBJ2-4	once	17	TRBD2	CASSQDDLAGTKNIQYF	TGTGCCAGCAGCCAAGATGATCTAGCGGGGACCAAAAACATTCAGTACTTC
TRBV10-3	TRBJ1-6	NA	14	TRBD1	CAIRGQGDNSPLHF	TGTGCCATCAGGGGACAGGGGGATAATTCACCCCTCCACTTT
TRBV5-4	TRBJ2-5	NA	17	TRBD2	CASSPGQKRGYQETQYF	TGTGCCAGCAGCCCGGGTCAGAAGCGGGGGTACCAAGAGACCCAGTACTTC
TRBV6-2/TRBV6-3	TRBJ1-2	few	16	TRBD1	CASSYRGRVPNYGYTF	TGTGCCAGCAGTTACAGGGGGCGGGTTCCCAACTATGGCTACACCTTC
TRBV5-4	TRBJ1-1	NA	14	TRBD1	CASSREGAYTEAFF	TGTGCCAGCAGTAGGGAGGGGGCTTACACTGAAGCTTTCTTT
TRBV7-6	TRBJ2-3	medium-sized	16	TRBD2	CASSRALAGATDTQYF	TGTGCCAGCAGCCGGGCCCTAGCGGGGGCGACAGATACGCAGTATTTT
TRBV11-3	TRBJ2-7	NA	19	NA	CASSLVYRDNLIDPYEQYF	TGTGCCAGCAGCTTAGTTTACCGGGACAATTTAATTGACCCCTACGAGCAGTACTTC
TRBV13	TRBJ2-4	NA	16	NA	CASSTKRNLAKNIQYF	TGTGCCAGCAGCACTAAGAGGAACCTAGCCAAAAACATTCAGTACTTC
TRBV10-3	TRBJ2-1	NA	15	NA	CAIRGRGHSGNEQFF	TGTGCCATCAGGGGAAGGGGCCATAGTGGGAATGAGCAGTTCTTC
TRBV29-1	TRBJ2-1	NA	13	NA	CSVTTWSINEQFF	TGCAGCGTGACCACTTGGTCAATCAATGAGCAGTTCTTC
TRBV7-9	TRBJ2-1	few	15	TRBD2	CASSLGRGARDEQFF	TGTGCCAGCAGCTTAGGGCGGGGGGCGCGCGATGAGCAGTTCTTC
TRBV19	TRBJ1-4	NA	15	NA	CASSMVSAGDEKLFF	TGTGCCAGTAGTATGGTTTCGGCAGGGGATGAAAAACTGTTTTTT
TRBV27	TRBJ1-4	NA	15	NA	CASSLSGRGNEKLFF	TGTGCCAGCAGTTTATCGGGCAGGGGTAATGAAAAACTGTTTTTT
TRBV7-8	TRBJ2-7	NA	14	NA	CASSLAQQGREQYF	TGTGCCAGCAGCTTAGCGCAACAGGGAAGAGAGCAGTACTTC
TRBV11-2	TRBJ2-5	NA	15	NA	CASSFVAGAQETQYF	TGTGCCAGCAGCTTTGTCGCAGGGGCGCAAGAGACCCAGTACTTC
TRBV2	TRBJ2-1	NA	14	TRBD2	CASIKREGYNEQFF	TGTGCCAGCATCAAGCGGGAAGGATACAATGAGCAGTTCTTC
TRBV7-2	TRBJ2-7	few	16	TRBD1	CASSSQGGAGSYEQYF	TGTGCCAGCAGCTCGCAAGGGGGCGCTGGGTCCTACGAGCAGTACTTC
TRBV19	TRBJ2-3	few	14	NA	CASNAGWSTDTQYF	TGTGCCAGTAACGCGGGATGGAGCACAGATACGCAGTATTTT
TRBV12-5	TRBJ2-7	medium-sized	16	NA	CASGLVLSQDFYEQYF	TGTGCTAGTGGTTTGGTACTCTCCCAGGATTTCTACGAGCAGTACTTC
TRBV20-1	TRBJ1-2	NA	13	TRBD1	CSASTGGVVGYTF	TGCAGTGCTAGTACAGGGGGGGTGGTTGGCTACACCTTC
TRBV11-3	TRBJ2-1	NA	18	TRBD2	CASSLGGGQLSSYNEQFF	TGTGCCAGCAGCTTAGGCGGGGGGCAGCTGAGCTCCTACAATGAGCAGTTCTTC
TRBV9	TRBJ1-3	NA	16	TRBD1	CASSYSGTGVGNTIYF	TGTGCCAGCAGCTATTCCGGGACAGGGGTTGGTAACACCATATATTTT
TRBV5-4	TRBJ2-2	NA	16	NA	CASSRRGSGYTGELFF	TGTGCCAGCAGCCGGCGGGGTAGCGGATACACCGGGGAGCTGTTTTTT
TRBV5-6	TRBJ2-3	NA	13	NA	CASSVGGTDTQYF	TGTGCCAGCAGCGTAGGGGGCACAGATACGCAGTATTTT
TRBV19	TRBJ1-5	NA	15	NA	CASSIGPGSNQPQHF	TGTGCCAGTAGTATAGGCCCCGGGAGCAATCAGCCCCAGCATTTT